This T cell receptor (beta chain) is drawn from a study of beta chain features in type 1 diabetes. V was clipped by 4 bases and J by 4 bases, with 7 bases between them. Germline lookup yields CDR1 LNHNV and CDR2 YYDKDF (reference sequence). This CDR3 has 12 residues. Study findings and constraints: The question of HLA type influencing TCRB rearrangement was one that remained unresolved here.

To note about this clone: Its antigen is currently unknown.

TCRB transcripts that were expressed got sequenced, as all of the isolated RNA had been reverse transcribed. Assay used: immunoSEQ multiplex PCR; TCRdb lists only in-frame clones, some missing. The data hold around 300,000 clones, with about 8% observed a single time. Sequencing input: central memory CD4+ T cells from blood. The receptor was isolated from a woman aged 18-30 years in good health. The V gene is TRBV15, the J gene TRBJ1-2, with a weak D call TRBD1 (6 bases). DNA of the CDR3: TGTGCCACCAGCACGGACAGCTATGGCTACACCTTC. Encoded protein: CATSTDSYGYTF. The entire variable domain, with the rest obtained from reference TRBV15 and TRBJ1-2, is as follows: DAMVIQNPRYQVTQFGKPVTLSCSQTLNHNVMYWYQQKSSQAPKLLFHYYDKDFNNEADTPDNFQSRRPNTSFCFLDIRSPGLGDTAMYLCATSTDSYGYTFGSGTRLTVV.